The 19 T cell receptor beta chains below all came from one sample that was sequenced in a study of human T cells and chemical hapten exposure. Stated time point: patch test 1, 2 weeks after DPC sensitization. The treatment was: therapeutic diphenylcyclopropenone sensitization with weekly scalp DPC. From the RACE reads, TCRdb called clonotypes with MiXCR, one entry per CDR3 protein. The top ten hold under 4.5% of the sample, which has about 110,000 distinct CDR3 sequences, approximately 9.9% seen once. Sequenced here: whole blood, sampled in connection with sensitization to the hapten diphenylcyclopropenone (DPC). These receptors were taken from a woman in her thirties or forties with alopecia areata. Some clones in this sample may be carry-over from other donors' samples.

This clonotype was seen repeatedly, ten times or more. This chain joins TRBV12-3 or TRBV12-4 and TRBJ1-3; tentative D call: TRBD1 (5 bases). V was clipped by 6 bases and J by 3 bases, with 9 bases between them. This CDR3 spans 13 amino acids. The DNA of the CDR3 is TGTGCCAGCAGGCGGGGGGATGGAAACACCATATATTTT. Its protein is CASRRGDGNTIYF.

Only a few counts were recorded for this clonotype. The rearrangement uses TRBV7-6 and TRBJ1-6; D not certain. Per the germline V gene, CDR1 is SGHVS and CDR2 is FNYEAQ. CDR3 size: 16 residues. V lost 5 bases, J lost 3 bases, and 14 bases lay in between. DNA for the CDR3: TGTGCCAGCAGCCCCCTCTCACGGGTCTATAATTCACCCCTCCACTTT. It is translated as CASSPLSRVYNSPLHF.

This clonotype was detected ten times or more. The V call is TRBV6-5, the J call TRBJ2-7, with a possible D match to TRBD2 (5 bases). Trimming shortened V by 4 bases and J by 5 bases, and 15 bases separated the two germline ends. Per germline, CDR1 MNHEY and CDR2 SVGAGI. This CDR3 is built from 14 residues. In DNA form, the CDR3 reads TGTGCCAGCAGTTCCTTCGTAGGGAGTAACGAGCAGTACTTC. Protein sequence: CASSSFVGSNEQYF.

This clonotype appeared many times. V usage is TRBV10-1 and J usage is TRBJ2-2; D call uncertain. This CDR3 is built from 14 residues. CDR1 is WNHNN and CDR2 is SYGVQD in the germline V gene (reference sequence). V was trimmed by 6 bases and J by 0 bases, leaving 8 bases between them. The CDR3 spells CASSMNTNTGELFF. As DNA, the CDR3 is TGCGCCAGCAGCATGAATACGAACACCGGGGAGCTGTTTTTT.

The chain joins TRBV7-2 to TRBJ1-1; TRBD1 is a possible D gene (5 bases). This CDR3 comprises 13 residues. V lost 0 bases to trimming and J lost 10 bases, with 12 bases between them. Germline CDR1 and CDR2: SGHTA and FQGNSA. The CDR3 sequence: CASSLARGGAAFF. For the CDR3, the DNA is TGTGCCAGCAGCTTAGCGCGCGGGGGTGCAGCTTTCTTT.

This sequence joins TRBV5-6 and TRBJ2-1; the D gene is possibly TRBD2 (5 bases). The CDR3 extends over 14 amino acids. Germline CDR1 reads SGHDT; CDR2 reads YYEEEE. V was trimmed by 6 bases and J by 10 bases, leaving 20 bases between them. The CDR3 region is CASTLPGERREQFF. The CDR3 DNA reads TGTGCCAGCACCCTGCCTGGAGAGCGGCGGGAGCAGTTCTTC.

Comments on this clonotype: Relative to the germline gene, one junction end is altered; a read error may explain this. The CDR3: CASSPSGPNSKQPQHF. CDR3 nucleotides: TGTGCCAGCTCACCATCGGGGCCCAACAGCAAGCAGCCCCAGCATTTT. The chain joins TRBV18 to TRBJ1-5; weak D call: TRBD1 (5 bases). The CDR3 loop spans 16 amino acids. CDR1 is KGHSH, CDR2 LQKENI, per germline.

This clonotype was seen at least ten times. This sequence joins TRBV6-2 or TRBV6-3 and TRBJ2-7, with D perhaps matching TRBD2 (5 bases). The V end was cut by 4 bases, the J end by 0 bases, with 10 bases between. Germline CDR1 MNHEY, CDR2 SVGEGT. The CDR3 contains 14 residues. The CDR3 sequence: CASSWTGSSYEQYF. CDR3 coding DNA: TGTGCCAGCAGTTGGACGGGGAGCTCCTACGAGCAGTACTTC.

In DNA, the CDR3 is TGTGCCAGCAGCGTAGAAGCGGGGAGCTCCTACGAGCAGTACTTC. Protein sequence: CASSVEAGSSYEQYF. The chain has TRBV9 and TRBJ2-7; 7 bases are shared with TRBD2. The germline gives CDR1 SGDLS, CDR2 YYNGEE. The CDR3 contains 15 residues. The ends lost 0 bases at V and 0 bases at J; junction bases unmatched: 3.

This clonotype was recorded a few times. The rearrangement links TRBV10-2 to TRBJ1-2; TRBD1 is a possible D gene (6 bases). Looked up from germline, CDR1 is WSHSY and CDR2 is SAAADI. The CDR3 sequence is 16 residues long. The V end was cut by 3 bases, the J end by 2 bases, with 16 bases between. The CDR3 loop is CASSDRGRQPNYGYTF. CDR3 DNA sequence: TGCGCCAGCAGTGACAGGGGCCGACAGCCCAACTATGGCTACACCTTC.

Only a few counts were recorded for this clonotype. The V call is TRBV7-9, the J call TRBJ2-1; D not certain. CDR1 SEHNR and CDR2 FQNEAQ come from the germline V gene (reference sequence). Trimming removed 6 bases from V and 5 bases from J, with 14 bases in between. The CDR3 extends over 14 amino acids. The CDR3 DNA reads TGTGCCAGCAGTCTTGCCATAGTTGACAATGAGCAGTTCTTC. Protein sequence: CASSLAIVDNEQFF.

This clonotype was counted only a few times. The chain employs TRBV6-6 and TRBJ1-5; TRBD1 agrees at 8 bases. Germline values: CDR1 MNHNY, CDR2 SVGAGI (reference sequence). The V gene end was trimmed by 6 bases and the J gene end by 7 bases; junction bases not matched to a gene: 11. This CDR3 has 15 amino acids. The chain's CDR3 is CASSPFQGARQPQHF. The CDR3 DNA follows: TGTGCCAGCAGCCCCTTCCAGGGGGCAAGGCAGCCCCAGCATTTT.

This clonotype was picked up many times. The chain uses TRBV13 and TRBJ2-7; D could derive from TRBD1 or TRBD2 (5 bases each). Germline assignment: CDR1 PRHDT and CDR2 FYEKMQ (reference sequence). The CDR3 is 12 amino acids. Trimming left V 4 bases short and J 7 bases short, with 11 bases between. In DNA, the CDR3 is TGTGCCAGCAGCTCCCTTGGGGGAGAGCAGTACTTC. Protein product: CASSSLGGEQYF. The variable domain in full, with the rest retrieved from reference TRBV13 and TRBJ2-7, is AAGVIQSPRHLIKEKRETATLKCYPIPRHDTVYWYQQGPGQDPQFLISFYEKMQSDKGSIPDRFSAQQFSDYHSELNMSSLELGDSALYFCASSSLGGEQYFGPGTRLTVT.

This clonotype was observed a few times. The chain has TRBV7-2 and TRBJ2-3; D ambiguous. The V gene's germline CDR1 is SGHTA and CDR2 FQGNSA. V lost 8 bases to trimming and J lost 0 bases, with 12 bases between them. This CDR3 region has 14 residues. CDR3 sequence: CASVPPHSTDTQYF. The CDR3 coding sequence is TGTGCCAGCGTGCCTCCCCACAGCACAGATACGCAGTATTTT.

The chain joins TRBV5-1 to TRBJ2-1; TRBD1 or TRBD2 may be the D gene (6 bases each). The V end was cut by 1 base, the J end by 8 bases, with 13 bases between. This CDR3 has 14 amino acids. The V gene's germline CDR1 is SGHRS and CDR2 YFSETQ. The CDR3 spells CASSLMGGIDEQFF. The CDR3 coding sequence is TGCGCCAGCAGCTTGATGGGGGGCATAGATGAGCAGTTCTTC.

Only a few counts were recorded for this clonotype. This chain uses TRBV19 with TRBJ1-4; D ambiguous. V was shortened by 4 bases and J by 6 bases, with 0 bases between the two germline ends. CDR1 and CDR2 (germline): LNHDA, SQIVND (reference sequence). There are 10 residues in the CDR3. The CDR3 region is CASSNEKLFF. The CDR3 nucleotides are TGTGCCAGTAGTAATGAAAAACTGTTTTTT.

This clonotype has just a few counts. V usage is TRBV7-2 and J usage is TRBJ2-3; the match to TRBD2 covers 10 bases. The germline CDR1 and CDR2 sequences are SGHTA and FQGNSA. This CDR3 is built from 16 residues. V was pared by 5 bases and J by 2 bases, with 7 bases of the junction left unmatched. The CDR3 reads CASSPVGTSVTDTQYF. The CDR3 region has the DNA TGTGCCAGCAGCCCTGTTGGGACTAGCGTCACAGATACGCAGTATTTT. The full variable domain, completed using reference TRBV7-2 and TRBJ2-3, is GAGVSQSPSNKVTEKGKDVELRCDPISGHTALYWYRQSLGQGLEFLIYFQGNSAPDKSGLPSDRFSAERTGGSVSTLTIQRTQQEDSAVYLCASSPVGTSVTDTQYFGPGTRLTVL.

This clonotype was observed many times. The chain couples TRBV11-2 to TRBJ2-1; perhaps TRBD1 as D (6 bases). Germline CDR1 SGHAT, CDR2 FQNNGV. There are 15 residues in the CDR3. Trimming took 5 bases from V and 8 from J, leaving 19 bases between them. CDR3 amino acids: CASSPTDRLPYEQFF. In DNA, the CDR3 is TGTGCCAGCAGCCCTACCGACAGGTTACCCTATGAGCAGTTCTTC.

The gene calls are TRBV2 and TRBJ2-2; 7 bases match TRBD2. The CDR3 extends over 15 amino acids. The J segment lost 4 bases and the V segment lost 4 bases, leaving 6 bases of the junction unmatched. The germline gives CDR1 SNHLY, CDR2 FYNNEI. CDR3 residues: CASSVASGATGELFF. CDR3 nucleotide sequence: TGTGCCAGCAGTGTGGCGAGCGGGGCCACCGGGGAGCTGTTTTTT. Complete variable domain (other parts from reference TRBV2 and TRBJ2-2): EPEVTQTPSHQVTQMGQEVILRCVPISNHLYFYWYRQILGQKVEFLVSFYNNEISEKSEIFDDQFSVERPDGSNFTLKIRSTKLEDSAMYFCASSVASGATGELFFGEGSRLTVL.